This entry is about one T cell receptor (beta chain). Its antigen is unidentified. TCRdb recomputed calls from the reads with MiXCR, one row per CDR3 protein. This table has fewer than 650,000 distinct CDR3 sequences, roughly 42% appearing once. These data belong to a study of T cell repertoires in cytomegalovirus infection. Study context: Used in the study were CMV epitopes, some recently identified and HLA-C-restricted, others well-studied and HLA-B-restricted. Matching HLA type and CMV infection were both indicated by public TCR beta signatures. Study-wide points: The ex vivo response was dominated by HLA-C-restricted CMV-specific TCR beta clonotypes. Carriers of CMV plus the relevant HLA were identified by cumulative public TCR beta family frequency.

CDR1 is MNHNS, CDR2 SASEGT, per germline. This CDR3 comprises 13 residues. With V trimmed by 5 bases and J by 6 bases, 6 bases remained unmatched. Sequences were derived from cultured PBMCs, sampled from culture after CMV antigen stimulation. The origin of this receptor is a human donor in good health (CMV status not recorded). Some clones in this sample may be carry-over from other donors' samples. The V and J genes are TRBV6-1 and TRBJ2-5; 7 positions match TRBD2. CDR3 coding DNA: TGTGCCAGCAGTTACGGGGGGAGAAAGACCCAGTACTTC. Its protein is CASSYGGRKTQYF.